This passage covers 5 T cell receptor beta chains from one sample sequenced in a study of chemoradiotherapy in HPV16-positive cancers. Profiling relied on immunoSEQ multiplex PCR, and the TCRdb table lists in-frame clones only, not all of them. The sample consists of approximately 11,000 clones, about 81% of them appearing once. Specimen collection occurred from a patient who underwent chemoradiotherapy. The origin of the receptors is a human donor with HPV-associated anogenital cancer.

V usage is TRBV4-3 and J usage is TRBJ2-7; D is unclear. The germline gives CDR1 LGHNA, CDR2 YSLEER. Trimming took off 2 bases at V and 5 bases at J, with 13 bases between the two ends. The CDR3 is 14 residues long. Here the CDR3 reads CASSQTTIPHEQYF. The CDR3 DNA reads as TGCGCCAGCAGCCAAACAACTATCCCCCACGAGCAGTACTTC.

The rearrangement uses TRBV6-5 and TRBJ1-2; D is unresolved. This CDR3 comprises 14 residues. Trimming shortened V by 5 bases and J by 3 bases, and 13 bases separated the two germline ends. Germline CDR1 is MNHEY and CDR2 is SVGAGI. CDR3 in amino acids: CASSPLPVDYGYTF. The DNA of the CDR3 is TGTGCCAGCAGTCCCCTCCCAGTTGACTATGGCTACACCTTC.

This clone was found a few times. The rearrangement links TRBV6-6 to TRBJ1-4; tentatively, D is TRBD1 (6 bases). The germline V gene has CDR1 MNHNY and CDR2 SVGAGI (reference sequence). The V and J ends lost 6 bases and 5 bases respectively, with 13 bases between them. The CDR3 runs to 14 residues. The CDR3 DNA is TGTGCCAGCAGGGATCAACAGGGCAATGAAAAACTGTTTTTT. Its translation: CASRDQQGNEKLFF.

The CDR3 spells CASSELERWEAQETQYF. CDR3 bases: TGTGCCAGCAGTGAATTGGAGCGCTGGGAGGCCCAAGAGACCCAGTACTTC. The chain joins TRBV25-1 to TRBJ2-5; D might be TRBD2 (6 bases). Germline CDR1 reads MGHDK; CDR2 reads SYGVNS. The CDR3 spans 17 residues. The germline V and J ends were trimmed by 1 base and 1 base, with 16 bases remaining between them.

The chain is built from TRBV19 and TRBJ2-7, with 8 bases matching TRBD2. CDR1 and CDR2 from the germline V gene are LNHDA and SQIVND (reference sequence). Trimming took 3 bases from V and 5 from J; bases not matched to a gene: 9. This CDR3 is built from 15 residues. CDR3 bases: TGTGCCAGTAGTATGCTAGCGGGCCCCCCGGACGAGCAGTACTTC. This codes for CASSMLAGPPDEQYF.